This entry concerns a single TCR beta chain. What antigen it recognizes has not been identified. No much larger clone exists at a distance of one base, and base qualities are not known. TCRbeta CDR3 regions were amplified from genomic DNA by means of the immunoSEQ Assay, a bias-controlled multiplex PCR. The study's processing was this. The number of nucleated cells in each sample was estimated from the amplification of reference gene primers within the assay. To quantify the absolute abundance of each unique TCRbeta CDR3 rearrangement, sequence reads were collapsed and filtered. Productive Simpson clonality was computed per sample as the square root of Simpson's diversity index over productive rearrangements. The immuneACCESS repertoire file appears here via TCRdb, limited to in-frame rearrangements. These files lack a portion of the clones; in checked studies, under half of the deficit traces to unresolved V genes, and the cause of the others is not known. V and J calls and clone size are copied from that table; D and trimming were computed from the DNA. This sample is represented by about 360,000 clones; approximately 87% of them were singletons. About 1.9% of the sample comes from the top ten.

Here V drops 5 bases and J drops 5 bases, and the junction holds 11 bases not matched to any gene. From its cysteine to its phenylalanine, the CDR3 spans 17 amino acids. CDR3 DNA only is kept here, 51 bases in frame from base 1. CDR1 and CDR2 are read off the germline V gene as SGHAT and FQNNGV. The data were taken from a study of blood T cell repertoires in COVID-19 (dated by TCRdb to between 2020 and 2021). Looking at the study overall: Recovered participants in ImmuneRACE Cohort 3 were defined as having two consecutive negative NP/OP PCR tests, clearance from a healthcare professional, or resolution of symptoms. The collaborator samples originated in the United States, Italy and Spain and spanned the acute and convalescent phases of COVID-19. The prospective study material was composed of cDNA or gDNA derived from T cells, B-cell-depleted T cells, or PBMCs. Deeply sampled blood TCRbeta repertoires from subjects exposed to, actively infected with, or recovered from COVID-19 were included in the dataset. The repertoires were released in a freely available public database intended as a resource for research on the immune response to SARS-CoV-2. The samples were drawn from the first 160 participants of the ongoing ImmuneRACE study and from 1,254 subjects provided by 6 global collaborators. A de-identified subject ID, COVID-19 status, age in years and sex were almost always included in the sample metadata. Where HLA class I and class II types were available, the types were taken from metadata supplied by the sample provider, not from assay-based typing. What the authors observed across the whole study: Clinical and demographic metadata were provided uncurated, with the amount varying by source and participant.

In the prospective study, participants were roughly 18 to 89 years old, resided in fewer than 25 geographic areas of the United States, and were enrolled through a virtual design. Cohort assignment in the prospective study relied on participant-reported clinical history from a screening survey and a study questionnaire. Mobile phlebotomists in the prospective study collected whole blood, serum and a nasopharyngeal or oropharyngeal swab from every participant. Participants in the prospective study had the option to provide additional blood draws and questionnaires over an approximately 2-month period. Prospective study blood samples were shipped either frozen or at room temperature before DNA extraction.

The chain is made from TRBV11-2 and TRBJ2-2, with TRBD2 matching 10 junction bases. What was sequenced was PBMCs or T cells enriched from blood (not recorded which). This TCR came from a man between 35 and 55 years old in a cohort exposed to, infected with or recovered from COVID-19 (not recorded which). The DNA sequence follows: TGTGCCAGCAGCCCCGGCGCTAGCGGGAGTGGGACCGGGGAGCTGTTTTTT. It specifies CASSPGASGSGTGELFF.